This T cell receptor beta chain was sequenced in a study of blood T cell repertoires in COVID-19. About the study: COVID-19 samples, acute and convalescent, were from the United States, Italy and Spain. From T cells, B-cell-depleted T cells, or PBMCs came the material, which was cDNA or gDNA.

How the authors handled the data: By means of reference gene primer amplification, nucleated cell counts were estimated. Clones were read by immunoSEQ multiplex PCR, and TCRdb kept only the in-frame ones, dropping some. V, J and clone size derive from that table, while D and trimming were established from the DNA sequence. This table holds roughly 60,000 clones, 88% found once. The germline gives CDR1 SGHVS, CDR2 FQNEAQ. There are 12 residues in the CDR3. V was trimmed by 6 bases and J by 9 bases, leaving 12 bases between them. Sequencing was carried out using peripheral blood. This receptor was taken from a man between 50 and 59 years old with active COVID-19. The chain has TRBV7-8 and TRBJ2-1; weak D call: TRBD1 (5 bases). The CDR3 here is CASRGRGSEQFF. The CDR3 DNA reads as TGTGCCAGCAGAGGTAGGGGAAGTGAGCAGTTCTTC. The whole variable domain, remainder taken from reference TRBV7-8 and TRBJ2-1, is GAGVSQSPRYKVAKRGQDVALRCDPISGHVSLFWYQQALGQGPEFLTYFQNEAQLDKSGLPSDRFFAERPEGSVSTLKIQRTQQEDSAVYLCASRGRGSEQFFGPGTRLTVL.